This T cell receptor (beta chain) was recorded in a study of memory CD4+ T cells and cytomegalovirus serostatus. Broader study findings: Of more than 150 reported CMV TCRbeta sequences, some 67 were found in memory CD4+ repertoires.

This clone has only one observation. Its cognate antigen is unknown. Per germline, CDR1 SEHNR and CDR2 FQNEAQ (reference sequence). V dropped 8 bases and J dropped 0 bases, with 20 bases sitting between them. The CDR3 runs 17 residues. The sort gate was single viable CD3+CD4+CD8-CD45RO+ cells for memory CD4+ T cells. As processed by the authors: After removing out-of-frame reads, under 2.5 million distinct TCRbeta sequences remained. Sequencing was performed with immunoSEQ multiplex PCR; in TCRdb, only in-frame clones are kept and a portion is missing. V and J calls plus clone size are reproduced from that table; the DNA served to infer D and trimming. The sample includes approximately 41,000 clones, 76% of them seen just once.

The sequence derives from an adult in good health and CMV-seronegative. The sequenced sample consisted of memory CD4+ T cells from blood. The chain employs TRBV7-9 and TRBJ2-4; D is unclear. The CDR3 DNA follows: TGTGCCAGCCATCCGATGGGGTCGGACCTAGCCAAAAACATTCAGTACTTC. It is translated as CASHPMGSDLAKNIQYF.